These 26 T cell receptor beta chains originate from one sample sequenced in a study of T cell responses to AZD1222 COVID-19 vaccine. Here immunoSEQ multiplex PCR was the method, and the copy in TCRdb shows in-frame clones only, minus some. The sample contains 200,000 or so clones, about 90% of which appear only once. The starting material was peripheral blood, obtained on day 0 of MenACWY control vaccination. These receptors were taken from an adult in good health.

The chain couples TRBV6-2 or TRBV6-3 to TRBJ2-1, with 11 nucleotides matching TRBD2. The CDR3 runs 18 residues. Germline CDR1 and CDR2: MNHEY and SVGEGT. The V gene end was trimmed by 2 bases and the J gene end by 7 bases; junction bases not matched to a gene: 13. CDR3 protein: CASSYDLSGGAGLNEQFF. The CDR3 region has the DNA TGTGCCAGCAGTTACGACCTTAGCGGGGGGGCCGGATTGAATGAGCAGTTCTTC.

V is TRBV11-1 and J is TRBJ2-2, with 9 bases that match TRBD1. Trimming removed 5 bases from V and 6 bases from J; junction bases left unmatched: 10. This CDR3 comprises 16 residues. Germline CDR1 SGHAT, CDR2 FQDESV (reference sequence). The CDR3 region has the DNA TGTGCCAGCAGCACTGGGACAGGGTGGATTTCCGGGGAGCTGTTTTTT. It yields the protein CASSTGTGWISGELFF.

This clone has just one count. The rearrangement joins TRBV28 to TRBJ1-6; possibly TRBD1 for D (6 bases). The germline CDR1 and CDR2 sequences are MDHEN and SYDVKM. Trimming took 2 bases from V and 8 from J, leaving 16 bases between them. The CDR3 has 16 residues. CDR3: CASSLPQAGDDSPLHF. Written as DNA, the CDR3 is TGTGCCAGCAGTTTACCCCAGGCAGGGGATGATTCACCCCTCCACTTT.

The V call is TRBV7-8, the J call TRBJ1-2, with TRBD1 matching 8 bases. The CDR3 covers 15 residues. Per the germline V gene, CDR1 is SGHVS and CDR2 is FQNEAQ. The V gene end was trimmed by 5 bases and the J gene end by 2 bases; junction bases not matched to a gene: 7. CDR3 DNA: TGTGCCAGCAGCCCGACAGGGGACGGGAACTATGGCTACACCTTC. Translated, it gives CASSPTGDGNYGYTF.

The genes are TRBV19 and TRBJ1-6, with D perhaps TRBD1 (5 bases). The V and J ends lost 1 base and 5 bases respectively, with 24 bases between them. Looked up from germline, CDR1 is LNHDA and CDR2 is SQIVND (reference sequence). This CDR3 region has 20 residues. This CDR3 is CASSIAPLGGNGANNSPLHF. Here the CDR3 DNA reads TGTGCCAGTAGTATAGCCCCCCTTGGAGGGAATGGGGCTAATAATTCACCCCTCCACTTT.

The chain's CDR3 is CASSLYTTDTQYF. In DNA, the CDR3 is TGTGCCAGCAGCTTATACACCACAGATACGCAGTATTTT. V is TRBV13 and J is TRBJ2-3; no definite D call. Germline V CDR1 and CDR2: PRHDT, FYEKMQ (reference sequence). CDR3 size: 13 residues. Trimming stripped 2 bases from V and 2 bases from J, with 5 bases between.

The chain uses TRBV11-2 and TRBJ2-7, with 7 bases identical to TRBD1. Germline loops: CDR1 SGHAT, CDR2 FQNNGV. With V trimmed by 0 bases and J by 1 base, 12 bases remained unmatched. The CDR3 has 18 amino acids. This chain's CDR3 is CASSLDLVEGAQSYEQYF. The CDR3 DNA sequence: TGTGCCAGCAGCTTAGATCTGGTCGAGGGGGCTCAATCCTACGAGCAGTACTTC.

The V gene is TRBV6-4, the J gene TRBJ2-2; D is unresolved. The CDR3 runs to 14 residues. Germline V lookup: CDR1 MRHNA, CDR2 SNTAGT. The V and J ends lost 2 bases and 6 bases respectively, with 10 bases between them. This chain's CDR3 is CASSDMTLPGELFF. CDR3 DNA: TGTGCCAGCAGTGACATGACTCTTCCCGGGGAGCTGTTTTTT.

This clone has only a few counts. The chain has TRBV10-3 and TRBJ2-7; 7 nucleotides agree with TRBD1. J gave up 3 bases and V 4 bases, and 9 bases lay outside the gene matches. CDR1 and CDR2 (germline): ENHRY, SYGVKD. The CDR3 runs to 15 residues. CDR3 residues: CAISGEWDRLYEQYF. CDR3 nucleotides: TGTGCCATCAGTGGTGAATGGGACAGACTCTACGAGCAGTACTTC.

The rearrangement links TRBV6-4 to TRBJ1-3, with no clear D. Germline CDR1 is MRHNA and CDR2 is SNTAGT. The CDR3 totals 13 residues. V lost 3 bases and J lost 4, with 7 bases in between. The chain's CDR3 is CASSEQIGNTIYF. The DNA for the CDR3 is TGTGCCAGCAGTGAGCAAATAGGAAACACCATATATTTT.

This clone has only a few counts. This chain uses TRBV27 with TRBJ2-7; possibly TRBD1 for D (6 bases). Germline CDR1 reads MNHEY; CDR2 reads SMNVEV (reference sequence). This CDR3 spans 19 amino acids. The V gene lost 5 bases and the J gene lost 2 bases, with 28 bases spanning the gap. The CDR3 reads CASSRESPGARAKTYEQYF. In nucleotides, the CDR3 is TGTGCCAGCAGTCGAGAATCCCCAGGGGCCCGGGCTAAGACCTACGAGCAGTACTTC.

This clone was recorded a few times. In nucleotides, the CDR3 is TGTGCCTGGGCCCAGCTTTTTAAAGGCAATGAGCAGTTCTTC. Translating it yields CAWAQLFKGNEQFF. The rearrangement joins TRBV30 to TRBJ2-1; D is undetermined. The CDR3 has 14 amino acids. V gave up 5 bases and J gave up 6 bases, with 17 bases separating them. Looked up from germline, CDR1 is GTSNPN and CDR2 is SVGIG (reference sequence).

This sequence joins TRBV6-5 and TRBJ1-4; the D is unclear. CDR1 is MNHEY and CDR2 is SVGAGI in the germline V gene. The ends were cut back, 0 bases at V and 8 bases at J, with 7 bases in the middle. This CDR3 is built from 13 residues. The CDR3 coding sequence is TGTGCCAGCAGTTACTCGCCCGGGGAAAAACTGTTTTTT. Translation gives CASSYSPGEKLFF.

V is TRBV7-9 and J is TRBJ2-4; D remains unclear. V shed 5 bases and J shed 9 bases, with 11 bases lying between them. The V gene's germline CDR1 is SEHNR and CDR2 FQNEAQ (reference sequence). CDR3 length: 12 amino acids. The CDR3 nucleotides read TGTGCCAGCAGCCTTAGGTTGGGCATTCAGTACTTC. Translated: CASSLRLGIQYF.

The DNA of the CDR3 is TGCGCCAGCAGCCAAGGGGGAGACTATGGCTACACCTTC. It yields the protein CASSQGGDYGYTF. The gene calls are TRBV4-1 and TRBJ1-2; no firm D call. From germline, CDR1 is MGHRA and CDR2 YSYEKL. CDR3 size: 13 residues. Trimming removed 1 base from V and 3 bases from J, with 6 bases in between.

This clone is a singleton in its sample. CDR3 coding DNA: TGTGCCAGCAGCTCTGAGTCGGGAGTGAAGACCCAGTACTTC. This encodes CASSSESGVKTQYF. The V call is TRBV3-1 (or the pseudogene TRBV3-2), the J call TRBJ2-5; tentatively, D is TRBD2 (6 bases). V lost 5 bases, J lost 6 bases, and 16 bases lay in between. The CDR3 has 14 amino acids. Germline lookup yields CDR1 LGHDT and CDR2 YNNKEL (reference sequence).

The chain is built from TRBV18 and TRBJ1-2; D possibly corresponds to TRBD1 (5 bases). There are 15 residues in the CDR3. Deletions cut 3 bases from V and 4 bases from J, with 15 bases between. The germline CDR1 and CDR2 sequences are KGHSH and LQKENI. CDR3 nucleotides: TGTGCCAGCTCACCTACGGGGCTTGGGAGCTATGGCTACACCTTC. This translates into CASSPTGLGSYGYTF. Looking up the rest from reference TRBV18 and TRBJ1-2 gives the full variable domain: NAGVMQNPRHLVRRRGQEARLRCSPMKGHSHVYWYRQLPEEGLKFMVYLQKENIIDESGMPKERFSAEFPKEGPSILRIQQVVRGDSAAYFCASSPTGLGSYGYTFGSGTRLTVV.

The chain combines TRBV6-5 with TRBJ1-1; D remains ambiguous. V gave up 4 bases and J gave up 1 base, with 16 bases separating them. There are 16 residues in the CDR3. Looked up from germline, CDR1 is MNHEY and CDR2 is SVGAGI. Here the CDR3 reads CASSSKFRGQNTEAFF. CDR3 bases: TGTGCCAGCAGTTCTAAGTTCCGAGGGCAGAACACTGAAGCTTTCTTT.

The V call is TRBV30, the J call TRBJ2-5, with 7 positions matching TRBD1. Germline assignment: CDR1 GTSNPN and CDR2 SVGIG (reference sequence). V shed 4 bases, J shed 4 bases, and the junction held 6 bases outside the gene matches. This CDR3 comprises 13 residues. The CDR3 loop is CAWNGQDGETQYF. CDR3 DNA sequence: TGTGCCTGGAATGGACAGGACGGAGAGACCCAGTACTTC.

The CDR3 reads CASSFTLGANYGYTF. The CDR3 DNA is TGTGCCAGCAGTTTTACGTTGGGGGCGAACTATGGCTACACCTTC. The chain carries TRBV6-2 or TRBV6-3 and TRBJ1-2, with a weak D call TRBD1 (6 bases). Between the trimmed V and J ends, which lost 4 bases and 2 bases, there was a span of 14 bases. Germline-derived CDR1 and CDR2 are MNHEY and SVGEGT. The CDR3 spans 15 residues.

This rearrangement joins TRBV9 to TRBJ1-1; no clear D gene. Trimming took off 4 bases at V and 1 base at J, with 11 bases between the two ends. The CDR3 runs to 14 residues. The V gene's germline CDR1 is SGDLS and CDR2 YYNGEE. The CDR3 DNA reads TGTGCCAGCAGCTCCTCCGGAGGGAACACTGAAGCTTTCTTT. It translates to CASSSSGGNTEAFF.

The rearrangement joins TRBV28 to TRBJ2-7; 10 positions agree with TRBD1. Germline-derived CDR1 and CDR2 are MDHEN and SYDVKM. The CDR3 loop spans 14 amino acids. With 5 bases clipped from V and 0 bases from J, the junction kept 1 base outside the gene matches. CDR3 nucleotide sequence: TGTGCCAGCAGTGGGGACAGGGGCTCCTACGAGCAGTACTTC. As protein: CASSGDRGSYEQYF.

The chain is built from TRBV7-9 and TRBJ1-4; TRBD1 agrees at 7 bases. This CDR3 spans 14 amino acids. The J segment lost 6 bases and the V segment lost 3 bases, leaving 4 bases of the junction unmatched. The germline gives CDR1 SEHNR, CDR2 FQNEAQ (reference sequence). The CDR3 region has the DNA TGTGCCAGCAGCTTCGGGCAGGGGGATGAAAAACTGTTTTTT. Amino acid sequence: CASSFGQGDEKLFF. The entire variable domain, with the rest obtained from reference TRBV7-9 and TRBJ1-4, is as follows: DTGVSQNPRHKITKRGQNVTFRCDPISEHNRLYWYRQTLGQGPEFLTYFQNEAQLEKSRLLSDRFSAERPKGSFSTLEIQRTEQGDSAMYLCASSFGQGDEKLFFGSGTQLSVL.

This clone came up once. The V gene is TRBV29-1, the J gene TRBJ1-2, with 8 positions matching TRBD1. V shed 3 bases and J 8 bases; nucleotides not matched to a gene: 8. Germline assignment: CDR1 SQVTM and CDR2 ANQGSEA. The CDR3 spans 13 residues. The DNA for the CDR3 is TGCAGCGTTGAGGGTCAGGGGGCGGGAGGCTACACCTTC. Translated, it gives CSVEGQGAGGYTF.

This clone has just one count. J is TRBJ2-3 and V is TRBV27; a weak D match, TRBD2 (7 bases). With 5 bases removed from V and 3 bases from J, the gap between germline ends came to 18 bases. Germline-derived CDR1 and CDR2 are MNHEY and SMNVEV (reference sequence). The CDR3 is made up of 16 amino acids. CDR3 DNA: TGTGCCAGCAGTCCTGGAGGGGGGGCAAGGACAGATACGCAGTATTTT. Translation: CASSPGGGARTDTQYF.

The chain is built from TRBV19 and TRBJ1-2; D remains ambiguous. The V end lost 3 bases, the J end lost 4 bases, and 9 bases lay between the germline ends. Germline V gene data show CDR1 as LNHDA and CDR2 as SQIVND (reference sequence). The CDR3 runs 13 residues. Here the CDR3 DNA reads TGTGCCAGTAGTATCTCGCAGAGCTATGGCTACACCTTC. As protein: CASSISQSYGYTF. Combining the CDR3 with reference TRBV19 and TRBJ1-2 gives the whole variable domain DGGITQSPKYLFRKEGQNVTLSCEQNLNHDAMYWYRQDPGQGLRLIYYSQIVNDFQKGDIAEGYSVSREKKESFPLTVTSAQKNPTAFYLCASSISQSYGYTFGSGTRLTVV.